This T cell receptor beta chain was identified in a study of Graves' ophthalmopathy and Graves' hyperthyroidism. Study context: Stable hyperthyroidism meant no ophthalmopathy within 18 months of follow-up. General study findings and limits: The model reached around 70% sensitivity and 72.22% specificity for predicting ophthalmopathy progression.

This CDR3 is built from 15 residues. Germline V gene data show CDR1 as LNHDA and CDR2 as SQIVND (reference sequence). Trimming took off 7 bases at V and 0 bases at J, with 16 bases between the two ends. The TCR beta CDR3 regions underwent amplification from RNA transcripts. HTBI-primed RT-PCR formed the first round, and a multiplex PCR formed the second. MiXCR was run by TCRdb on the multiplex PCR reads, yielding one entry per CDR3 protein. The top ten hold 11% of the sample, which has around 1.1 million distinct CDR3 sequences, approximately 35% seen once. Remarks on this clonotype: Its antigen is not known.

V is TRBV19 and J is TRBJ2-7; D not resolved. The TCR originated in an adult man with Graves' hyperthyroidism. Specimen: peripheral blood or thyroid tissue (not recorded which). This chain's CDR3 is CASTMWAGISYEQYF. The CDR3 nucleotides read TGTGCCAGTACCATGTGGGCAGGCATCTCCTACGAGCAGTACTTC.